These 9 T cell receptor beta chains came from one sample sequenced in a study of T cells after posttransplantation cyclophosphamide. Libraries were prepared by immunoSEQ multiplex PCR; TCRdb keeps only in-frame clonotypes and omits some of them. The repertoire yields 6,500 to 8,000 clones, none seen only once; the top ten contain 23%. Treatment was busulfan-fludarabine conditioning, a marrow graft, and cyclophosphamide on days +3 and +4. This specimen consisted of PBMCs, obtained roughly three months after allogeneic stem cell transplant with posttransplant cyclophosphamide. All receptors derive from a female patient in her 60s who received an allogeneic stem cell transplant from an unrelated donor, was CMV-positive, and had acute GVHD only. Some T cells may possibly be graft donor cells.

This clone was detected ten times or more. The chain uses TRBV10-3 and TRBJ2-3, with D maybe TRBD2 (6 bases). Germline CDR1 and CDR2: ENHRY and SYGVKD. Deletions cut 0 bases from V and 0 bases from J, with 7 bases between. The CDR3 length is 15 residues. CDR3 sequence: CAISESSGSTDTQYF. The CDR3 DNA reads TGTGCCATCAGTGAGTCTAGCGGCAGCACAGATACGCAGTATTTT.

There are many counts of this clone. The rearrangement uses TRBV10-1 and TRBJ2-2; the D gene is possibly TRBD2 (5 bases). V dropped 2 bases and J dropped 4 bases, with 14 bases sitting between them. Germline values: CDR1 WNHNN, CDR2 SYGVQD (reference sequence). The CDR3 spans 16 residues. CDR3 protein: CASSEGRAGGTGELFF. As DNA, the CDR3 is TGCGCCAGCAGTGAGGGGCGGGCCGGCGGCACCGGGGAGCTGTTTTTT.

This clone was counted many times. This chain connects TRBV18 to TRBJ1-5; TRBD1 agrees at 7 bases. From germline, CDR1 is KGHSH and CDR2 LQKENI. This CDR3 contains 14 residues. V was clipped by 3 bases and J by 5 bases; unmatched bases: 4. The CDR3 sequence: CASSPGQRDQPQHF. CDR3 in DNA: TGTGCCAGCTCACCGGGACAGCGCGATCAGCCCCAGCATTTT.

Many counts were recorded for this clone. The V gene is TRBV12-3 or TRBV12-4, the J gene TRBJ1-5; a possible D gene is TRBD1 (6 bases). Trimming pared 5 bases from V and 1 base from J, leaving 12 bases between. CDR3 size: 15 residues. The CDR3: CASSGGAGSNQPQHF. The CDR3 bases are TGTGCCAGCAGTGGGGGGGCAGGCAGCAATCAGCCCCAGCATTTT.

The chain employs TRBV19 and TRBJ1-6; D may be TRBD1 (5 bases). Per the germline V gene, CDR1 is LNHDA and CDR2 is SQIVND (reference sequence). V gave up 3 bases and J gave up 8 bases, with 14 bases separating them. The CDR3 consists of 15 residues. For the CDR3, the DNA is TGTGCCAGTAGTATTGCGGGGCGCGGGGATTCACCCCTCCACTTT. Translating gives CASSIAGRGDSPLHF.

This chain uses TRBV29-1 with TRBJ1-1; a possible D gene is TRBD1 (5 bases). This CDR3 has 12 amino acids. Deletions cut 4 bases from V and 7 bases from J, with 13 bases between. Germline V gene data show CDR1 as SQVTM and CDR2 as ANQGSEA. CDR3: CSVGQKKVEAFF. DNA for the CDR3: TGCAGCGTTGGACAGAAGAAGGTTGAAGCTTTCTTT.

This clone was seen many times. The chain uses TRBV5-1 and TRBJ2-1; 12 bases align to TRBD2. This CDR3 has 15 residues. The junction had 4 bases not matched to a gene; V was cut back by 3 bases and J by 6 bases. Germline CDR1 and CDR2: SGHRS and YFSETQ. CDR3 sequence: CASSWTSGNRNEQFF. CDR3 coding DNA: TGCGCCAGCAGCTGGACTAGCGGGAATCGCAATGAGCAGTTCTTC.

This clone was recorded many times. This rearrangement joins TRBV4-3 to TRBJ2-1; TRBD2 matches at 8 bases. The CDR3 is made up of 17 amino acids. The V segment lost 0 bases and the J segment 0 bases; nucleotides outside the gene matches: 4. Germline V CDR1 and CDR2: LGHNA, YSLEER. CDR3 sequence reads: CASSQDPSGSSYNEQFF. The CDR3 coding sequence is TGCGCCAGCAGCCAAGATCCGAGCGGGAGCTCCTACAATGAGCAGTTCTTC.

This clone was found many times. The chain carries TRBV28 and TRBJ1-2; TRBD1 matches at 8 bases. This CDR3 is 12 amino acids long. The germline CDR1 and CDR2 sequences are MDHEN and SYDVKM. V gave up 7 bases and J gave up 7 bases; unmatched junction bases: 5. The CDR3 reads CASIQQGAGYTF. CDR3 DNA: TGTGCCAGCATTCAGCAGGGGGCTGGCTACACCTTC.